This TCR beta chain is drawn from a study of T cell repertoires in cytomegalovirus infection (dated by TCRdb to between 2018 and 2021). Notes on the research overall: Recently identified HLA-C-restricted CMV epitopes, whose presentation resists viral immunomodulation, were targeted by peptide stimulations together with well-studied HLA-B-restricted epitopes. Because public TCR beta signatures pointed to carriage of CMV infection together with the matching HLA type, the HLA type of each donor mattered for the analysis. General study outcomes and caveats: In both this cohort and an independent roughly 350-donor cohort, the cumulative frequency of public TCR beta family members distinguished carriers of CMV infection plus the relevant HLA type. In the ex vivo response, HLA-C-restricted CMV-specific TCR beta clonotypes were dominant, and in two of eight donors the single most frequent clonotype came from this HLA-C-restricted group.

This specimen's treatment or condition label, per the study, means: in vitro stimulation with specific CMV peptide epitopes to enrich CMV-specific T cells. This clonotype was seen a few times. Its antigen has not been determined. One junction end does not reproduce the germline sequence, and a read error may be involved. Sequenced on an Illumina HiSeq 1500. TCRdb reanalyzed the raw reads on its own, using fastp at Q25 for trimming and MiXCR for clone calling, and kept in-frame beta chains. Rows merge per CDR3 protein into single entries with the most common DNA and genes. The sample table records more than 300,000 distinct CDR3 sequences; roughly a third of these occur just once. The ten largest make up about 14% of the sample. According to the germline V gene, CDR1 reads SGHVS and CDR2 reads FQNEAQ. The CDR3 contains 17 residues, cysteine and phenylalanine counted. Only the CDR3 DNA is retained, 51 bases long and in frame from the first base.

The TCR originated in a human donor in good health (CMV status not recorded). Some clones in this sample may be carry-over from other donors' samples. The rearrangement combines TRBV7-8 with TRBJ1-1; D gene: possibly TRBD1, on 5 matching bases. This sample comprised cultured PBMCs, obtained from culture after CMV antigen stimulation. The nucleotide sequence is TGTGCCAGCACCTTATTACAGGTCCTGACGATGAACACTGAAGCTTTCTTT. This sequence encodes CASTLLQVLTMNTEAFF.